This T cell receptor (beta chain) was obtained from a study of shared clonotypes between healthy human individuals. General study points: For naive CD4 cells, approximately 4.8% of clonotypes were shared across four donors. Larger estimated richness was generally seen in naive subsets than in memory subsets.

The assay ran at deep level. Generated by immunoSEQ multiplex PCR, the TCRdb table keeps only in-frame clones and is missing some. The profile shows around 2,000,000 clones, less than 95% of them singletons. About this clone: As yet, its antigen is unknown.

With V trimmed by 4 bases and J by 3 bases, 6 bases remained unmatched. Germline V gene sequence: CDR1 PRHDT, CDR2 FYEKMQ (reference sequence). CDR3 length: 15 residues. As defined, naive CD8 cells were CD45RO-negative and positively selected for CCR7, with terminally differentiated effector memory CD45RA+ cells excluded. The source material was naive CD8+ T cells sorted from blood. The receptor's source is a man between 18 and 35 years old in good health. V gene TRBV13 combines with J gene TRBJ2-7; 10 nucleotides match TRBD2. The CDR3 DNA reads TGTGCCAGCAGCTCGGGGACTAGCGAGGGCTACGAGCAGTACTTC. Translation gives CASSSGTSEGYEQYF.